Listed below are T cell receptor beta chains from one sample, sequenced in a study of blood T cell repertoires in COVID-19. Some clones are missing from TCRdb's copy, which holds only in-frame ones; the method was immunoSEQ multiplex PCR. The data hold approximately 180,000 clones, with roughly 79% observed a single time. Sequenced sample: peripheral blood. The origin of the receptors is a woman aged 80 or over with COVID-19, enrolled during active disease. Each CDR3 is given with its conserved first and last residue. D genes are given only for firm matches. Only part of the rows carry a size: once, few, many, or a class if the clone is expanded.

NA	TRBD1	TRBV3-1/TRBV3-2	TRBJ1-6	18	CASSQSKSSTGTDSPLHF	TGTGCCAGCAGCCAATCAAAGTCCTCGACAGGGACGGATTCACCCCTCCACTTT
NA	TRBD2	TRBV6-4	TRBJ2-3	16	CASSDKPSGSADTQYF	TGTGCCAGCAGTGATAAACCTAGCGGGAGTGCGGATACGCAGTATTTT
NA	NA	TRBV9	TRBJ2-7	15	CASSVAGGSSYEQYF	TGTGCCAGCAGCGTAGCTGGGGGCAGTTCCTACGAGCAGTACTTC
NA	TRBD2	TRBV19	TRBJ2-1	14	CASALAGGPNEQFF	TGTGCCAGTGCGCTAGCGGGAGGGCCTAATGAGCAGTTCTTC
NA	TRBD1	TRBV15	TRBJ2-5	15	CATSRATGAQETQYF	TGTGCCACCTCACGGGCGACAGGGGCACAAGAGACCCAGTACTTC
NA	TRBD1	TRBV19	TRBJ1-5	13	CASSLTGGQPQHF	TGTGCCAGTAGCCTGACAGGGGGCCAGCCCCAGCATTTT
NA	NA	TRBV21-1	TRBJ2-6	17	CASSKEQGAAGANVLTF	TGTGCCAGCAGCAAAGAACAGGGGGCGGCTGGGGCCAACGTCCTGACTTTC
NA	TRBD1	TRBV30	TRBJ1-5	15	CAWTGGFHSNQPQHF	TGTGCCTGGACAGGGGGCTTTCATAGCAATCAGCCCCAGCATTTT
NA	NA	TRBV6-5	TRBJ1-6	15	CASGRRGSYNSPLHF	TGTGCCAGCGGGAGGCGGGGCTCCTATAATTCACCCCTCCACTTT
NA	NA	TRBV6-6	TRBJ1-2	13	CASITAGEIGYTF	TGTGCCAGCATCACCGCGGGGGAAATTGGCTACACCTTC
many	TRBD2	TRBV9	TRBJ2-2	16	CASSQTSGGNTGELFF	TGTGCCAGCAGCCAGACTAGCGGGGGTAACACCGGGGAGCTGTTTTTT
NA	TRBD2	TRBV14	TRBJ2-1	15	CASSELAGPYNEQFF	TGTGCCAGCAGCGAATTAGCGGGTCCATACAATGAGCAGTTCTTC
NA	TRBD2	TRBV30	TRBJ2-2	20	CAWSVKRGRTSGSPTGELFF	TGTGCCTGGAGTGTAAAGAGGGGTAGAACTAGCGGGAGCCCGACCGGGGAGCTGTTTTTT
NA	NA	TRBV2	TRBJ2-7	13	CASSPDGSYEQYF	TGTGCCAGCAGTCCAGACGGGTCCTACGAGCAGTACTTC
NA	TRBD1	TRBV5-1	TRBJ2-2	15	CASSLDRGRTGELFF	TGCGCCAGCAGCTTGGACAGGGGGCGTACCGGGGAGCTGTTTTTT
NA	TRBD1	TRBV7-8	TRBJ2-1	17	CASSLGGQGLRDNEQFF	TGTGCCAGCAGCTTAGGGGGACAGGGCTTACGGGACAATGAGCAGTTCTTC
NA	NA	TRBV6-2/TRBV6-3	TRBJ2-7	14	CASSYLFSSYEQYF	TGTGCCAGCAGTTACTTATTCAGCTCCTACGAGCAGTACTTC
once	NA	TRBV10-3	TRBJ2-3	16	CAISGTSGRQTDTQYF	TGTGCCATCAGTGGGACTTCTGGGCGGCAAACAGATACGCAGTATTTT
NA	NA	TRBV28	TRBJ2-7	14	CASGRPTESYEQYF	TGTGCCAGCGGGAGACCAACTGAATCCTACGAGCAGTACTTC
NA	NA	TRBV7-9	TRBJ1-2	11	CASSLYGGYTF	TGTGCCAGCAGCTTGTATGGCGGCTACACCTTC
NA	NA	TRBV30	TRBJ1-5	14	CAWSVRARDQPQHF	TGTGCCTGGAGTGTACGGGCGCGGGATCAGCCCCAGCATTTT
NA	TRBD1	TRBV29-1	TRBJ1-5	12	CSVRTGDQPQHF	TGCAGCGTGCGGACAGGGGACCAGCCCCAGCATTTT
NA	NA	TRBV11-3	TRBJ2-1	15	CASSPLRGPSDEQFF	TGTGCCAGCAGCCCCTTGCGGGGTCCTTCGGATGAGCAGTTCTTC
NA	TRBD1	TRBV11-2	TRBJ1-6	16	CASSLAGQGINSPLHF	TGTGCCAGCAGCTTAGCGGGACAGGGGATTAATTCACCCCTCCACTTT
NA	TRBD1	TRBV6-5	TRBJ1-2	15	CASSFHRGRDYGYTF	TGTGCCAGCAGTTTCCACAGGGGACGCGACTATGGCTACACCTTC
NA	NA	TRBV9	TRBJ1-3	14	CASSDTSSGNTIYF	TGTGCCAGCAGCGATACATCCTCTGGAAACACCATATATTTT
NA	NA	TRBV19	TRBJ1-3	13	CASSDSSGNTIYF	TGTGCCAGTAGCGACAGCTCTGGAAACACCATATATTTT
NA	NA	TRBV5-1	TRBJ1-1	13	CASSLGQGSSAFF	TGCGCCAGCAGCTTGGGGCAGGGGAGTTCGGCTTTCTTT
NA	TRBD1	TRBV4-1	TRBJ1-1	14	CASSRVDRGTEAFF	TGCGCCAGCAGCCGAGTGGACAGGGGCACTGAAGCTTTCTTT
NA	NA	TRBV29-1	TRBJ1-2	12	CSVEEGNHGYTF	TGCAGCGTTGAGGAGGGGAACCATGGCTACACCTTC
NA	NA	TRBV6-5	TRBJ2-7	14	CASTRGLWTYEQYF	TGTGCCAGCACTCGGGGACTCTGGACCTACGAGCAGTACTTC
NA	NA	TRBV5-6	TRBJ1-2	12	CASSLREYGYTF	TGTGCCAGCAGCTTGAGGGAGTATGGCTACACCTTC
NA	TRBD1	TRBV11-2	TRBJ2-1	13	CASSFYRGNEQFF	TGTGCCAGCAGCTTTTACAGGGGCAATGAGCAGTTCTTC
NA	TRBD2	TRBV9	TRBJ2-2	20	CASSVGELAGSPANTGELFF	TGTGCCAGCAGCGTGGGGGAACTAGCGGGGTCCCCTGCGAACACCGGGGAGCTGTTTTTT
NA	NA	TRBV6-5	TRBJ2-5	12	CASSQAGVGQYF	TGTGCCAGCAGTCAGGCAGGGGTCGGCCAGTACTTC
NA	NA	TRBV4-3	TRBJ2-6	14	CASSSHTGANVLTF	TGCGCCAGCAGCTCACACACTGGGGCCAACGTCCTGACTTTC
NA	TRBD1	TRBV5-1	TRBJ1-2	15	CASSPWTGPNYGYTF	TGCGCCAGCAGCCCCTGGACAGGGCCTAACTATGGCTACACCTTC
NA	NA	TRBV7-9	TRBJ1-4	17	CASSPYRATSTNEKLFF	TGTGCCAGCAGCCCTTACAGGGCCACTTCAACTAATGAAAAACTGTTTTTT
NA	NA	TRBV14	TRBJ1-4	17	CASSLGFGVAANEKLFF	TGTGCCAGCAGCCTGGGTTTCGGGGTAGCAGCTAATGAAAAACTGTTTTTT
NA	NA	TRBV19	TRBJ2-1	13	CASSLGSYNEQFF	TGTGCCAGTAGTCTAGGCAGTTACAATGAGCAGTTCTTC
few	NA	TRBV5-6	TRBJ1-3	13	CASSFRVANTIYF	TGTGCCAGCAGCTTCAGGGTCGCGAACACCATATATTTT
once	TRBD2	TRBV2	TRBJ2-3	17	CASTLAGGRILTDTQYF	TGTGCCAGCACCCTAGCGGGAGGGCGGATTCTCACAGATACGCAGTATTTT
NA	TRBD1	TRBV7-9	TRBJ1-2	11	CASSLGRGETF	TGTGCCAGCAGCTTAGGCAGGGGGGAAACCTTC
NA	NA	TRBV28	TRBJ1-6	17	CASSSLSGQIYNSPLHF	TGTGCCAGCAGTTCCCTCTCTGGACAGATCTATAATTCACCCCTCCACTTT
once	TRBD2	TRBV24-1	TRBJ2-1	18	CATSDYGSVSGAYNEQFF	TGTGCCACCAGTGACTACGGATCGGTGAGCGGGGCTTACAATGAGCAGTTCTTC
NA	NA	TRBV6-2/TRBV6-3	TRBJ1-3	16	CASSPDRELSGNTIYF	TGTGCCAGCAGCCCGGACAGAGAGCTCTCTGGAAACACCATATATTTT
once	TRBD2	TRBV19	TRBJ2-1	15	CASSTTSGWTGEQFF	TGTGCCAGTAGTACGACTAGCGGGTGGACTGGAGAGCAGTTCTTC
NA	NA	TRBV4-3	TRBJ1-2	14	CASSQDFRGFGYTF	TGCGCCAGCAGCCAAGACTTCAGGGGTTTTGGCTACACCTTC
NA	NA	TRBV5-5	TRBJ2-5	14	CATKGDPGPPSQYF	TGTGCCACCAAGGGGGACCCGGGGCCGCCCTCCCAGTACTTC
NA	TRBD1	TRBV5-1	TRBJ1-2	13	CASSLGQGDGYTF	TGCGCCAGCAGCTTGGGACAGGGAGATGGCTACACCTTC
NA	NA	TRBV11-3	TRBJ2-1	15	CASSHLRGPGDEQFF	TGTGCCAGCAGCCACCTGCGGGGGCCGGGAGATGAGCAGTTCTTC
NA	NA	TRBV6-2/TRBV6-3	TRBJ2-2	14	CASSPGIRGWELFF	TGTGCCAGCAGCCCAGGGATTCGGGGATGGGAGCTGTTTTTT
NA	TRBD1	TRBV5-1	TRBJ2-2	15	CASSLGQGATGELFF	TGCGCCAGCAGCTTGGGACAGGGGGCCACCGGGGAGCTGTTTTTT